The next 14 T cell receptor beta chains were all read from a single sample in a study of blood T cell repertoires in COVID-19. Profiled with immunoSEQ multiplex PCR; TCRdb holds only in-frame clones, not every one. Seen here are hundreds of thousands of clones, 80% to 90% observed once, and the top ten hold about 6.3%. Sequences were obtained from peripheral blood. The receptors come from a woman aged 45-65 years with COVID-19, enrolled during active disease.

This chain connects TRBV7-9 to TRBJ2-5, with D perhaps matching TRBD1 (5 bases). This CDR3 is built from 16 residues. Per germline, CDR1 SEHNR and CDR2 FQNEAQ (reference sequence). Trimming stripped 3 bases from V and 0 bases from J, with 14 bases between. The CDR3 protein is CASSFTGARYQETQYF. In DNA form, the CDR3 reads TGTGCCAGCAGCTTTACTGGGGCGCGGTACCAAGAGACCCAGTACTTC.

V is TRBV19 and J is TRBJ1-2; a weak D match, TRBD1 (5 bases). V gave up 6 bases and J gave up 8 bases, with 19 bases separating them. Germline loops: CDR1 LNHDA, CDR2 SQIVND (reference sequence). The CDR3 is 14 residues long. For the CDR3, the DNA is TGTGCCAGTAGGCGTGCCCCCTCAGGGAAAGGCTACACCTTC. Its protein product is CASRRAPSGKGYTF.

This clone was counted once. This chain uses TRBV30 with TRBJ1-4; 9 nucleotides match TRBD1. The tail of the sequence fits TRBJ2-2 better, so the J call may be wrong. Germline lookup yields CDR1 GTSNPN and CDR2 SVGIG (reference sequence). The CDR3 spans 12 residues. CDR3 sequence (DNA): TGTGCCTGGAAGGGACAGGGTAGGGAGCTGTTTTTT. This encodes CAWKGQGRELFF.

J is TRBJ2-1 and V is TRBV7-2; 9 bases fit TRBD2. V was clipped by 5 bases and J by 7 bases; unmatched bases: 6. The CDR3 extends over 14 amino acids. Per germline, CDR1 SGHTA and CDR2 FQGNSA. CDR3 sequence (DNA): TGTGCCAGCAGCCCGGGACTAGCAGGGAATGAGCAGTTCTTC. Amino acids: CASSPGLAGNEQFF. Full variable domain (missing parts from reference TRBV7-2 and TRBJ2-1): GAGVSQSPSNKVTEKGKDVELRCDPISGHTALYWYRQSLGQGLEFLIYFQGNSAPDKSGLPSDRFSAERTGGSVSTLTIQRTQQEDSAVYLCASSPGLAGNEQFFGPGTRLTVL.

The CDR3, as DNA: TGTGCCAGCAGCCAACGACTAGCGGGTTCCACCGATACGCAGTATTTT. Protein product: CASSQRLAGSTDTQYF. The rearrangement joins TRBV11-3 to TRBJ2-3, with TRBD2 identical over 10 bases. Trimming took 5 bases from V and 6 from J; bases not matched to a gene: 11. The length of the CDR3 is 16 residues. Germline lookup yields CDR1 SGHNT and CDR2 YENEEA.

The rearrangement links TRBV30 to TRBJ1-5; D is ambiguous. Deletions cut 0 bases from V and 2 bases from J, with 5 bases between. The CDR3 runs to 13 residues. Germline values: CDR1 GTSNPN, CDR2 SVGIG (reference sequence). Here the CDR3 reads CAWSVRGNQPQHF. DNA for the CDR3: TGTGCCTGGAGTGTACGGGGCAATCAGCCCCAGCATTTT.

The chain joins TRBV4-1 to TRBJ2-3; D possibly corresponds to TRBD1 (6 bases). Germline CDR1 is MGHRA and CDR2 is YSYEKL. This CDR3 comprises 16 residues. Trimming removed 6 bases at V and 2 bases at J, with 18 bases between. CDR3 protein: CASSHAEGGFTDTQYF. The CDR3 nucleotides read TGCGCCAGCAGTCACGCTGAAGGGGGTTTCACAGATACGCAGTATTTT.

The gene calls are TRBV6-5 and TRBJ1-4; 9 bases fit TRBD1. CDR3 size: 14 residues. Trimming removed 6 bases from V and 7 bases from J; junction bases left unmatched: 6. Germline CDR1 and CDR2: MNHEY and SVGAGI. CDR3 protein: CASSPGTGFEKLFF. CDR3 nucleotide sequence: TGTGCCAGCAGCCCCGGGACAGGGTTTGAAAAACTGTTTTTT.

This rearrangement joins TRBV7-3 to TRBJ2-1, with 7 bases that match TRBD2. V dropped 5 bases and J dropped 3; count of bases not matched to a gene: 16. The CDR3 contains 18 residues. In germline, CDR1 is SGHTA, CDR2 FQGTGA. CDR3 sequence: CASSSFYLGEGNYNEQFF. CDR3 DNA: TGTGCCAGCAGCAGCTTCTATCTGGGGGAGGGTAACTACAATGAGCAGTTCTTC. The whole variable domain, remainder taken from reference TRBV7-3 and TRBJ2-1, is GAGVSQTPSNKVTEKGKYVELRCDPISGHTALYWYRQSLGQGPEFLIYFQGTGAADDSGLPNDRFFAVRPEGSVSTLKIQRTERGDSAVYLCASSSFYLGEGNYNEQFFGPGTRLTVL.

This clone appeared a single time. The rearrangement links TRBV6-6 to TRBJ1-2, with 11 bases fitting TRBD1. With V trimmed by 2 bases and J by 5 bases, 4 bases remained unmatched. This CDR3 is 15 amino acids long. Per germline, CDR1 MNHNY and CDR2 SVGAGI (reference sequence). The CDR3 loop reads CASSYGTGGSYGYTF. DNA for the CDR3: TGTGCCAGCAGTTACGGGACAGGGGGATCTTATGGCTACACCTTC.

As DNA, the CDR3 is TGTGCCAGTAGGTCACAGGAGCCGAACACTGAAGCTTTCTTT. Protein sequence: CASRSQEPNTEAFF. The J gene is TRBJ1-1, the V gene TRBV19; perhaps TRBD1 as D (5 bases). From germline, CDR1 is LNHDA and CDR2 SQIVND (reference sequence). Trimming cost V 6 bases and J 1 base, with 12 bases left between them. The CDR3 has 14 amino acids.

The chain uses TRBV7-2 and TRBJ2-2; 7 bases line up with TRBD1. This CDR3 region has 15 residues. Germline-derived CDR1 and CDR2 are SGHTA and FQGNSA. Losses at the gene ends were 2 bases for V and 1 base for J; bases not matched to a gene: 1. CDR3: CASSLTGVNTGELFF. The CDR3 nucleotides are TGTGCCAGCAGCTTAACAGGGGTGAACACCGGGGAGCTGTTTTTT.

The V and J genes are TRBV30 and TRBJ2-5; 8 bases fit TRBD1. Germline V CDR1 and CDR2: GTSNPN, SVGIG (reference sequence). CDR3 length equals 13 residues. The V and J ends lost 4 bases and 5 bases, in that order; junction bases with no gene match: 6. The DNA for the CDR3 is TGTGCCTGGACCGCAGGGGGCGCGGAGACCCAGTACTTC. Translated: CAWTAGGAETQYF.

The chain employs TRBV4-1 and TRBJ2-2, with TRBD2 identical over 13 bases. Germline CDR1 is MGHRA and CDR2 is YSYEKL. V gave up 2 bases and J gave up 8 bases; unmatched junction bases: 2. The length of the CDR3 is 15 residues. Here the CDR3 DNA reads TGCGCCAGCAGCCAACTGGGACTAGCGGGAGGGGAGCTGTTTTTT. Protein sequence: CASSQLGLAGGELFF.